This T cell receptor (beta chain) was sequenced during a study of blood T cell repertoires in COVID-19. At the level of the study: There were acute and convalescent COVID-19 samples, and they came from the United States, Italy and Spain. T cells, B-cell-depleted T cells, or PBMCs supplied cDNA or gDNA.

Deletions cut 8 bases from V and 1 base from J, with 12 bases between. Germline CDR1 reads SQVTM; CDR2 reads ANQGSEA. The CDR3 contains 12 residues. This table comes from immunoSEQ multiplex PCR, and its TCRdb copy is limited to in-frame clones, with some not included. The sample gives about 480,000 clones, roughly 85% of which show up once; approximately 2% is in the top ten. Participants were aged about 18 to 100 years from 20 to 30 US areas. Cohort allocation depended upon clinical history that participants reported. Sequences were obtained from PBMCs or T cells enriched from blood (not recorded which). The chain joins TRBV29-1 to TRBJ2-7; weak D call: TRBD1 (6 bases). The clonotype originates from a woman between 18 and 30 years old with acute COVID-19. Here the CDR3 reads CSYTDSSYEQYF. The CDR3 DNA follows: TGCAGCTATACGGACAGTTCCTACGAGCAGTACTTC.